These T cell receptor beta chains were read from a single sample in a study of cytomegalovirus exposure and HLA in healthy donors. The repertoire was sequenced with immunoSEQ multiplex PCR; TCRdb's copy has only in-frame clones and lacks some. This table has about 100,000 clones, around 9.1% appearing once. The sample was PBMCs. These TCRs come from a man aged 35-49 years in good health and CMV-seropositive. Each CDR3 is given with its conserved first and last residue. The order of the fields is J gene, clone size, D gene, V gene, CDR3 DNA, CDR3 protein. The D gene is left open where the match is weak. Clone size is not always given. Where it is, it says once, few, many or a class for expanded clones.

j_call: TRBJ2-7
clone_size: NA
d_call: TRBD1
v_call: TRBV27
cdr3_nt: TGTGCCAGCAGTTTATCGACGACAGGGTTCTCCGAGCAGTACTTC
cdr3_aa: CASSLSTTGFSEQYF

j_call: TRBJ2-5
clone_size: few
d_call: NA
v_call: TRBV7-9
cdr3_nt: TGTGCCAGCAGCTTAAGTTCCCTATCCCAGTACTTC
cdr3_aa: CASSLSSLSQYF

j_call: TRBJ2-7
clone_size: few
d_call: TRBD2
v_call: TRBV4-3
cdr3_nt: TGCGCCAGCAGCCAAGGTGGGACTAGCGGGACCTACGAGCAGTACTTC
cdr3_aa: CASSQGGTSGTYEQYF

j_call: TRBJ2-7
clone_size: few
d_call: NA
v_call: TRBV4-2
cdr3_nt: TGTGCCAGCAGCAAAGGGACTTTATCGAGCGAGCAGTACTTC
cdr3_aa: CASSKGTLSSEQYF

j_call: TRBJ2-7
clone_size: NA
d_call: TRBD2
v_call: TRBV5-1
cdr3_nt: TGCGCCAGCAGCTTGGCCGCGACTAGCGGAGACTACGAGCAGTACTTC
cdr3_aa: CASSLAATSGDYEQYF

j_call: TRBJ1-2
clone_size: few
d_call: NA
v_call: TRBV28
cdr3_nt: TGTGCCAGCAGTTTTGGGGGAGGCCTCTATGGCTACACCTTC
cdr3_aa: CASSFGGGLYGYTF

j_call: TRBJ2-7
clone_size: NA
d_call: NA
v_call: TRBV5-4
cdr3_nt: TGTGCCAGCAGCCCGTCCCTTGGGGGCCCTGCCTTCTACGAGCAGTACTTC
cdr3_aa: CASSPSLGGPAFYEQYF

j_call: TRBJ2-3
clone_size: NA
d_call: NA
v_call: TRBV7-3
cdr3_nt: TGTGCCAGCAGCTTAGGTTACGGGGAGGCCCGCACAGATACGCAGTATTTT
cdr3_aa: CASSLGYGEARTDTQYF

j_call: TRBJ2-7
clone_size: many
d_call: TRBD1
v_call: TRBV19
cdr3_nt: TGTGCCAGTTCACCAAAGACAGGGGGGCCCTACGAGCAGTACTTC
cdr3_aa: CASSPKTGGPYEQYF

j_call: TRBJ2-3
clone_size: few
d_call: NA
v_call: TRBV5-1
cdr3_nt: TGCGCCAGCAGCTCAGGGGTGGGGGTCACAGATACGCAGTATTTT
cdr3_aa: CASSSGVGVTDTQYF

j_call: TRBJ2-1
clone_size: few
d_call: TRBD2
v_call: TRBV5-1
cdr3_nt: TGCGCCAGCAGCCCGGGACTAGCGGGAGGGCCGTACAATGAGCAGTTCTTC
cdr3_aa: CASSPGLAGGPYNEQFF

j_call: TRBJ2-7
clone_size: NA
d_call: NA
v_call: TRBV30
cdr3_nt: TGTGCCTGGAGTGTATACAGGGTGAAGCTCGAGCAGTACTTC
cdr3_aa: CAWSVYRVKLEQYF

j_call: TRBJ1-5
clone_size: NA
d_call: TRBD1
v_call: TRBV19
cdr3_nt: TGTGCCAGTAAGGACAGGGGCAATCAGCCCCAGCATTTT
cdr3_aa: CASKDRGNQPQHF

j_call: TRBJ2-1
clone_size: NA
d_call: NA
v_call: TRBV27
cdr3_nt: TGTGCCAGCCGTCACCTACAGGGTGTGAATGAGCAGTTCTTC
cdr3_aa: CASRHLQGVNEQFF

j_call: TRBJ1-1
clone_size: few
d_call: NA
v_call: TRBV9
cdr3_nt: TGTGCCAGCAGCGGTTTCCAGGGCATCGGCACTGAAGCTTTCTTT
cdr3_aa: CASSGFQGIGTEAFF

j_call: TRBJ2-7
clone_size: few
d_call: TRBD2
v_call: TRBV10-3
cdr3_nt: TGTGCCATCAGGGGGACTAGCGGGTCCCACGAGCAGTACTTC
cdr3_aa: CAIRGTSGSHEQYF

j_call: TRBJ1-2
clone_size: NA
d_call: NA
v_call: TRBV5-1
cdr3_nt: TGCGCCAGCAGCTTGGGGGCCCTGCAGGGTTCGAGTGGCTACACCTTC
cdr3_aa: CASSLGALQGSSGYTF

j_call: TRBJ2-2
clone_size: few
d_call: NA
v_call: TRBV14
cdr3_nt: TGTGCCAGCAGCCAACGGGACACCCGATTCGGGGAGCTGTTTTTT
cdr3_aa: CASSQRDTRFGELFF